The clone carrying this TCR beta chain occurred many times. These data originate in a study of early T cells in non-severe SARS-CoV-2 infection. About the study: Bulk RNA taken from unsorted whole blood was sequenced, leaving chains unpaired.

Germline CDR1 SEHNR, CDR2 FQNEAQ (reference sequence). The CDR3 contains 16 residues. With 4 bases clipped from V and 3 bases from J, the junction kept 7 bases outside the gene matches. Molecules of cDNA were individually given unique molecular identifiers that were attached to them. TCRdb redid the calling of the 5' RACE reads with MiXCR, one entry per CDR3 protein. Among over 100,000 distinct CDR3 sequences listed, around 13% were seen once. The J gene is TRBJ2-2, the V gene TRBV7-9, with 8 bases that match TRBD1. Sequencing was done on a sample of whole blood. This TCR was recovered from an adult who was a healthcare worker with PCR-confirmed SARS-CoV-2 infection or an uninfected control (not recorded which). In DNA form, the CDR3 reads TGTGCCAGCAGCTCAGCAGGGGGCGACGACACCGGGGAGCTGTTTTTT. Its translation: CASSSAGGDDTGELFF.